This T cell receptor (beta chain) appears in the sequencing data of a study of human T cells and chemical hapten exposure. TCRdb redid the calling of the RACE reads with MiXCR, one entry per CDR3 protein. Among under 75,000 distinct CDR3 sequences listed, over 6.5% were seen once. Only a few counts were recorded for this clonotype. Time point described: patch test 2, 6 weeks after DPC sensitization. The treatment here: therapeutic diphenylcyclopropenone sensitization with weekly scalp DPC. Trimming shortened V by 3 bases and J by 6 bases, and 4 bases separated the two germline ends. This CDR3 spans 11 amino acids.

The chain has TRBV12-3 or TRBV12-4 and TRBJ2-3; D gene uncertain. The receptor comes from a woman in her 50s with alopecia areata. Some clones in this sample may be carry-over from other donors' samples. This material consisted of whole blood, taken in connection with sensitization to the hapten diphenylcyclopropenone (DPC). Written as DNA, the CDR3 is TGTGCCAGCAGTTTTCGGGATACGCAGTATTTT. This gives the protein CASSFRDTQYF.